The T cell receptor (beta chain) described here comes from a study of spatial heterogeneity in lung cancer. At the level of the study: Among detected sequences, beta-chain ones consistently exceeded alpha-chain ones in number.

TCRdb ran MiXCR on the 5' RACE reads and lists one entry per CDR3 protein. The table shows roughly 17,000 distinct CDR3 sequences, with approximately 6.2% occurring only once. This clonotype was seen many times. Its specificity is not known. General study points: How many expanded intratumoral alpha and beta TCRs were present tracked the tumor mutation count, which was a count of nonsynonymous mutations. Nonsynonymous mutations, ubiquitous and regional, were tracked respectively by counts of ubiquitous and regional expanded TCRs.

Time point noted: sample taken at primary tumor resection. Sequencing covered unsorted whole RNA taken from tumor, nontumor lung or frozen PBMC. The clonotype comes from a female donor with early-stage non-small cell lung cancer. This sample comprised lung tumor tissue, obtained at surgery.

CDR3 sequence (DNA): TGCAGTGCTTTGGGGCCCGGCACAGATACGCAGTATTTT. Amino acid sequence: CSALGPGTDTQYF. This rearrangement joins TRBV20-1 to TRBJ2-3; TRBD1 might be the D (5 bases). Trimming removed 5 bases from V and 1 base from J, with 10 bases in between. The CDR3 contains 13 residues. Germline CDR1 reads DFQATT; CDR2 reads SNEGSKA (reference sequence).